This T cell receptor (beta chain) was documented in a study of cytomegalovirus exposure and HLA in healthy donors. General study points: According to a subsequent analysis, TCR clusters from the first cohort were inclined to appear together in the 120 validation repertoires.

Germline V lookup: CDR1 MDHEN, CDR2 SYDVKM. The CDR3 contains 15 residues. Trimming stripped 3 bases from V and 5 bases from J, with 16 bases between. A remark on this clone: Its antigen is undetermined.

From the approximately 120-subject validation cohort, which was separate from the roughly 710-subject first cohort, the donors were drawn. TCRdb keeps only in-frame clones here, not all; method: immunoSEQ multiplex PCR. In the table there are tens of thousands of clones, over 85% of which are singletons. The clonotype was recovered from a woman aged 30 to 39 in good health and CMV-seronegative. Sequenced sample: PBMCs. The chain uses TRBV28 and TRBJ1-1, with D possibly being TRBD1 (6 bases). In nucleotides, the CDR3 is TGTGCCAGCAGTTTCCCCCCGAGGGGGATTACTGAAGCTTTCTTT. Its protein is CASSFPPRGITEAFF.